A few counts support the clone carrying this TCR beta chain. The antigen remains unidentified. The sample is drawn from a study of beta chain features in type 1 diabetes. Germline lookup yields CDR1 LNHNV and CDR2 YYDKDF (reference sequence). This CDR3 contains 14 residues. V gave up 0 bases and J gave up 7 bases, with 10 bases separating them. Expressed TCRB transcripts were sequenced because the entire RNA isolate underwent reverse transcription. TCRdb's table, derived via immunoSEQ multiplex PCR, lists solely in-frame clones and lacks some. The table lists tens of thousands of clones, about 32% of them singletons. Study conclusions and caveats: For patients, the naive, central memory and Treg TCRB repertoires appeared more alike than for healthy donors.

The specimen sequenced was stem cell memory CD4+ T cells from blood. J is TRBJ2-1 and V is TRBV15, with D tentatively TRBD1 (7 bases). The clonotype was recovered from a woman younger than 35 in good health. CDR3 sequence: CATSRDAGGNEQFF. CDR3 nucleotide sequence: TGTGCCACCAGCAGAGATGCAGGGGGGAATGAGCAGTTCTTC.